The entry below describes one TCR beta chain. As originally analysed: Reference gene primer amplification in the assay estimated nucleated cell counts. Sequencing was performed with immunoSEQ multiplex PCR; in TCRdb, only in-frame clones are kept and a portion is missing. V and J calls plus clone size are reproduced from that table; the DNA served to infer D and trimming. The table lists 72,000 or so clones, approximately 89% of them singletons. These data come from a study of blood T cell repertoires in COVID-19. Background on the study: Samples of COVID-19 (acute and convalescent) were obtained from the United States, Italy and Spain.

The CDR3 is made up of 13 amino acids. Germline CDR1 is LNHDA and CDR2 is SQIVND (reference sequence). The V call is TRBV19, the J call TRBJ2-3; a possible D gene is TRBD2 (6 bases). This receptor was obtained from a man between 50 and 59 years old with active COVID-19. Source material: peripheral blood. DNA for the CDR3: TGTGCGGTTAGGAGGGCCGGTGGAGATACGCAGTATTTT. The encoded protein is CAVRRAGGDTQYF.